Each of the 28 T cell receptor beta chains below was sequenced from the same sample in a study of glioma-infiltrating T cells. Amplification of TCR alpha and beta CDR3 regions from RNA used iRepertoire nested multiplex PCR. TCRdb re-called the multiplex PCR reads with MiXCR, one entry per CDR3 protein. The sample consists of some 180,000 distinct CDR3 sequences, roughly a third of them appearing once. Sequenced: glioma tissue, nonneoplastic brain tissue, or PBMCs (not recorded which). All receptors derive from a human donor with low-grade glioma or glioblastoma, undergoing nonglioma brain surgery, or in good health (not recorded which).

This clonotype has a count of ten or more. The V gene is TRBV28, the J gene TRBJ2-5; D is possibly TRBD1 (6 bases). The V gene lost 6 bases and the J gene lost 7 bases, with 21 bases spanning the gap. The germline CDR1 and CDR2 sequences are MDHEN and SYDVKM. The CDR3 has 15 amino acids. The CDR3 loop is CASRRGGMVAWTQYF. DNA of the CDR3: TGTGCCAGCAGACGAGGGGGAATGGTAGCGTGGACCCAGTACTTC.

This clonotype was recorded at least ten times. The chain uses TRBV24-1 and TRBJ2-1, with TRBD2 as a possible D gene (5 bases). The V gene lost 4 bases and the J gene lost 15 bases, with 33 bases spanning the gap. The CDR3 is made up of 18 amino acids. Germline V gene lookup returns CDR1 KGHDR and CDR2 SFDVKD. The CDR3 DNA reads TGTGCCACCAGTGACTCCAGCACTAGTTTTGGAGCTCGGTTCCGCCTGTTCTTC. Protein product: CATSDSSTSFGARFRLFF.

This clonotype was counted ten times or more. The rearrangement links TRBV12-3 or TRBV12-4 to TRBJ2-3; D unclear. The V and J ends lost 5 bases and 3 bases respectively, with 9 bases between them. The CDR3 sequence is 13 residues long. CDR3 sequence reads: CASSPRWTDTQYF. For the CDR3, the DNA is TGTGCCAGCAGTCCCCGGTGGACAGATACGCAGTATTTT.

The CDR3 region is CASSLGSIYEQYF. The CDR3 DNA sequence: TGTGCCAGCAGTCTAGGAAGCATCTACGAGCAGTACTTC. V and J are TRBV27 and TRBJ2-7; D remains unclear. CDR1 MNHEY and CDR2 SMNVEV come from the germline V gene (reference sequence). The CDR3 is 13 residues long. V shed 5 bases and J shed 3 bases, with 11 bases lying between them.

This clonotype was observed a single time. The rearrangement links TRBV19 to TRBJ2-5; D is ambiguous. Trimming pared 3 bases from V and 3 bases from J, leaving 2 bases between. Germline V lookup: CDR1 LNHDA, CDR2 SQIVND (reference sequence). This CDR3 has 11 amino acids. DNA of the CDR3: TGTGCCAGTAGTATTAAAGAGACCCAGTACTTC. Protein product: CASSIKETQYF.

Only one count was recorded for this clonotype. Just one base apart from a much larger clone, this may be a read error. This chain joins TRBV4-1 and TRBJ2-3; no reliable D call. Trimming stripped 0 bases from V and 4 bases from J, with 14 bases between. Germline CDR1 reads MGHRA; CDR2 reads YSYEKL. The CDR3 is 16 residues long. The CDR3, as DNA: TGCGCCAGCAGCCAAGATTTCAGCGTGATCTCAGATACGCAGTATTTT. Encoded protein: CASSQDFSVISDTQYF.

This clonotype was seen once. The chain is built from TRBV9 and TRBJ1-4, with 10 bases identical to TRBD1. CDR1 and CDR2 (germline): SGDLS, YYNGEE. CDR3 size: 15 residues. The J segment lost 8 bases and the V segment lost 4 bases, leaving 8 bases of the junction unmatched. The CDR3: CASSSSRDRGEKLFF. CDR3 coding DNA: TGTGCCAGCAGCTCATCCCGGGACAGGGGCGAAAAACTGTTTTTT.

This rearrangement joins TRBV10-2 to TRBJ2-3; D is undetermined. Per germline, CDR1 WSHSY and CDR2 SAAADI. The CDR3 runs to 16 residues. V shed 4 bases and J shed 2 bases, with 16 bases lying between them. CDR3 in DNA: TGCGCCAGCAGTGCCCCTGACAAGGCCCTCACAGATACGCAGTATTTT. Its protein product is CASSAPDKALTDTQYF.

Notes on this clonotype: A much bigger clone sits one base away, suggesting this may be a read error. This chain uses TRBV20-1 with TRBJ2-3; the D gene is possibly TRBD1 (6 bases). The CDR3 is 15 residues long. Trimming stripped 6 bases from V and 2 bases from J, with 18 bases between. CDR1 and CDR2 from the germline V gene are DFQATT and SNEGSKA (reference sequence). In nucleotides, the CDR3 is TGCAGTGCGCCAAATCACAGGGAACCCACAGATACGCAGTATTTT. Translation: CSAPNHREPTDTQYF.

In regard to this clonotype: A read error is possible here, since a much larger clone lies one base away. V is TRBV12-3 or TRBV12-4 and J is TRBJ1-2; D gene ambiguous. CDR3 length: 13 amino acids. CDR3 coding DNA: TGTGCCGGCAGTTTGGAAGGAGAATATGGCTACACCTTC. Encoded protein: CAGSLEGEYGYTF.

The chain uses TRBV6-2 or TRBV6-3 and TRBJ2-5, with 13 bases identical to TRBD2. CDR1 is MNHEY, CDR2 SVGEGT, per germline. This CDR3 is 13 amino acids long. Losses at the gene ends were 11 bases for V and 4 bases for J; bases not matched to a gene: 4. CDR3 coding DNA: TGTGCCGTCCGGACTAGCGGGAGAGAGACCCAGTACTTC. It specifies CAVRTSGRETQYF.

The CDR3 DNA sequence: TGCAGCGTGACTAGCGGGAGCGGATCCTACAATGAGCAGTTCTTC. Translation gives CSVTSGSGSYNEQFF. This chain links TRBV20-1 with TRBJ2-1; 12 bases map to TRBD2. Germline CDR1 is DFQATT and CDR2 is SNEGSKA (reference sequence). The CDR3 is 15 amino acids.

With respect to this clonotype: A read error is possible here, since a much larger clone lies one base away. In DNA form, the CDR3 reads TGCAGCGCCAAGGTGGGGGGGCGCGGTGAGCAGTTCTTC. Protein: CSAKVGGRGEQFF. The chain has TRBV29-1 and TRBJ2-1, with TRBD2 as a possible D gene (7 bases). CDR3 size: 13 residues. Germline-derived CDR1 and CDR2 are SQVTM and ANQGSEA. Trimming took 7 bases from V and 9 from J, leaving 19 bases between them.

About this clonotype: An end of the junction differs from the germline gene, which may be a read error. The V and J genes are TRBV15 and TRBJ2-1; D remains unclear. CDR3 size: 12 residues. The germline CDR1 and CDR2 sequences are LNHNV and YYDKDF (reference sequence). The chain's CDR3 is CATSTTYNEQFF. Here the CDR3 DNA reads TGTGCCACCAGCACCACCTACAACGAGCAGTTCTTC.

This clonotype has at least ten counts. The DNA for the CDR3 is TGTGCCAGCAGCCACGGGACTTACCAAGAGACCCAGTACTTC. It yields the protein CASSHGTYQETQYF. The chain employs TRBV6-1 and TRBJ2-5, with D possibly TRBD2 on 6 matching bases. The CDR3 is 14 residues long. Trimming pared 6 bases from V and 0 bases from J, leaving 11 bases between. CDR1 and CDR2 (germline): MNHNS, SASEGT.

This clonotype has ten or more counts. The genes are TRBV7-9 and TRBJ2-2; TRBD1 agrees at 9 bases. The germline CDR1 and CDR2 sequences are SEHNR and FQNEAQ (reference sequence). V was clipped by 5 bases and J by 0 bases; unmatched bases: 4. This CDR3 is built from 16 residues. The CDR3 DNA reads TGTGCCAGCAGCGCGACAGGGGGGTCGAACACCGGGGAGCTGTTTTTT. Translation: CASSATGGSNTGELFF.

This clonotype was seen ten or more times. This chain connects TRBV20-1 to TRBJ2-1; D gene uncertain. CDR1 DFQATT and CDR2 SNEGSKA come from the germline V gene (reference sequence). CDR3 size: 10 residues. Trimming took off 6 bases at V and 4 bases at J, with 4 bases between the two ends. CDR3 DNA sequence: TGCAGTGCGGGATACAATGAGCAGTTCTTC. Amino acid sequence: CSAGYNEQFF.

As regards this clonotype: A much larger clone sits a single nucleotide away, making a read error possible. The CDR3 DNA reads as TGTGCCAGCAGCGGGGCCCAGAGGGCTAGCGGGACCAGCGCAGATACGCAGTATTTT. This encodes CASSGAQRASGTSADTQYF. The rearrangement joins TRBV27 to TRBJ2-3; 9 bases line up with TRBD2. The germline CDR1 and CDR2 sequences are MNHEY and SMNVEV (reference sequence). V was pared by 6 bases and J by 4 bases, with 20 bases of the junction left unmatched. There are 19 residues in the CDR3.

There are many counts of this clonotype. The gene calls are TRBV5-8 and TRBJ2-7, with D possibly being TRBD1 or TRBD2 (5 bases each). The CDR3 extends over 16 amino acids. The ends were cut back, 2 bases at V and 0 bases at J, with 15 bases in the middle. Germline V lookup: CDR1 SGHTS, CDR2 YDEGEE. In DNA form, the CDR3 reads TGTGCCAGCAGCTTTGCAGGGCGAGGGGTCTCCTACGAGCAGTACTTC. Its protein product is CASSFAGRGVSYEQYF.

This clonotype appeared many times. The V call is TRBV20-1, the J call TRBJ2-1, with D hard to call. The length of the CDR3 is 12 residues. Germline V gene lookup returns CDR1 DFQATT and CDR2 SNEGSKA (reference sequence). V lost 2 bases, J lost 6 bases, and 8 bases lay in between. This CDR3 reads CSARNSVNEQFF. DNA for the CDR3: TGCAGTGCTAGAAACAGCGTCAATGAGCAGTTCTTC.

In this sample, this clonotype turned up a few times. This chain connects TRBV5-4 to TRBJ2-1; TRBD2 matches 7 bases. The CDR3 sequence is 14 residues long. With 2 bases clipped from V and 5 bases from J, the junction kept 4 bases outside the gene matches. Germline CDR1 reads SGHNT; CDR2 reads YYREEE (reference sequence). CDR3 nucleotide sequence: TGTGCCAGCAGCTTCCCTAGCGGTCACAATGAGCAGTTCTTC. This codes for CASSFPSGHNEQFF.

As concerns this clonotype: In this CDR3 the conserved last residue, phenylalanine or tryptophan, is missing, so a read error is likely. J is TRBJ2-5 and V is TRBV18; no firm D call. The V and J ends lost 6 bases and 1 base respectively, with 3 bases between them. Germline CDR1 reads KGHSH; CDR2 reads LQKENI. The CDR3 is made up of 11 amino acids. The CDR3 loop reads CASSPQETQYL. The CDR3 DNA reads as TGTGCCAGCTCTCCCCAAGAGACCCAGTACCTC.

For this clonotype: Since a much larger clone is just one base distant, this may be a read error. The chain is built from TRBV11-1 and TRBJ2-1; TRBD2 might be the D (5 bases). Germline CDR1 SGHAT, CDR2 FQDESV (reference sequence). Trimming stripped 2 bases from V and 0 bases from J, with 14 bases between. The CDR3 loop spans 17 amino acids. CDR3 coding DNA: TGTGCCAGCAGCTTATCTGTAGCGATTATCTCCTACAATGAGCAGTTCTTC. Residues: CASSLSVAIISYNEQFF.

This clonotype was recorded at least ten times. The genes are TRBV20-1 and TRBJ2-4; D gene unclear. The CDR3 length is 11 residues. With 0 bases removed from V and 6 bases from J, the gap between germline ends came to 3 bases. Germline V gives CDR1 DFQATT, CDR2 SNEGSKA (reference sequence). For the CDR3, the DNA is TGCAGTGCTAGAGACTTAAACATTCAGTACTTC. Protein: CSARDLNIQYF.

This clonotype was found many times. V gene TRBV27 combines with J gene TRBJ2-1; no clear D. Trimming removed 6 bases at V and 0 bases at J, with 9 bases between. Germline assignment: CDR1 MNHEY and CDR2 SMNVEV (reference sequence). The CDR3 covers 14 residues. The DNA of the CDR3 is TGTGCCAGCAGCGCCGGTAGCTCCTACAATGAGCAGTTCTTC. Translation: CASSAGSSYNEQFF.

The V gene is TRBV28, the J gene TRBJ2-7, with 9 bases matching TRBD1. This CDR3 has 15 amino acids. V dropped 9 bases and J dropped 6; count of bases not matched to a gene: 15. Germline V lookup: CDR1 MDHEN, CDR2 SYDVKM. The CDR3 DNA sequence: TGTGCCAGAAGTCCCCCCGGGACAGGGAGGCTCGAGCAGTACTTC. Translating gives CARSPPGTGRLEQYF.

This clonotype was picked up a small number of times. The rearrangement joins TRBV9 to TRBJ2-3; no definite D call. The germline CDR1 and CDR2 sequences are SGDLS and YYNGEE. Trimming took off 0 bases at V and 2 bases at J, with 13 bases between the two ends. The CDR3 covers 16 residues. CDR3 nucleotides: TGTGCCAGCAGCGTAGGGGGTCCCCCACACACAGATACGCAGTATTTT. The encoded protein is CASSVGGPPHTDTQYF.

This clonotype was observed once. This rearrangement joins TRBV6-2 or TRBV6-3 to TRBJ1-2; D gene uncertain. This CDR3 is built from 15 residues. Trimming stripped 5 bases from V and 3 bases from J, with 16 bases between. In germline, CDR1 is MNHEY, CDR2 SVGEGT. CDR3 bases: TGTGCCAGCAGTCAAGTTCCCCCTCCCCACTATGGCTACACCTTC. This sequence encodes CASSQVPPPHYGYTF.